Each of the 10 T cell receptor beta chains below was sequenced from the same sample in a study of blood T cell repertoires in COVID-19. The protocol was immunoSEQ multiplex PCR, while the TCRdb copy is restricted to in-frame clones and leaves out a portion. Among more than 300,000 clones listed, 87% were seen once. Material for sequencing was peripheral blood. The receptors were sampled from a woman aged 50 to 60 with COVID-19, enrolled during active disease.

The rearrangement joins TRBV18 to TRBJ1-1; possibly TRBD1 for D (6 bases). This CDR3 is 15 amino acids long. Trimming left V 3 bases short and J 0 bases short, with 11 bases between. Per the germline V gene, CDR1 is KGHSH and CDR2 is LQKENI. CDR3 sequence reads: CASSPDSLLNTEAFF. CDR3 nucleotide sequence: TGTGCCAGCTCACCGGACAGCCTACTGAACACTGAAGCTTTCTTT.

The CDR3, as DNA: TGTGCCAGCAGTACCCCGGGACAGGGTCACACTGAAGCTTTCTTT. It encodes CASSTPGQGHTEAFF. The rearrangement uses TRBV28 and TRBJ1-1; TRBD1 matches at 9 bases. The CDR3 has 15 amino acids. CDR1 is MDHEN, CDR2 SYDVKM, per germline. The V gene end was trimmed by 5 bases and the J gene end by 3 bases; junction bases not matched to a gene: 7.

V and J are TRBV19 and TRBJ2-1; 12 bases are a match to TRBD1. There are 19 residues in the CDR3. The germline gives CDR1 LNHDA, CDR2 SQIVND (reference sequence). V lost 5 bases to trimming and J lost 7 bases; unmatched junction nucleotides: 18. CDR3 amino acids: CASSRTGTGGIPRRNEQFF. The CDR3 coding sequence is TGTGCCAGTAGTCGGACCGGGACAGGGGGCATCCCGAGGAGGAATGAGCAGTTCTTC.

The rearrangement links TRBV6-5 to TRBJ1-1, with D perhaps matching TRBD1 (5 bases). This CDR3 is built from 15 residues. Between the trimmed V and J ends, which lost 2 bases and 4 bases, there was a span of 14 bases. The germline gives CDR1 MNHEY, CDR2 SVGAGI. The CDR3 here is CASSYGGFIPTEAFF. CDR3 DNA sequence: TGTGCCAGCAGTTACGGGGGGTTTATCCCCACTGAAGCTTTCTTT.

The chain carries TRBV19 and TRBJ1-3; D unclear. Germline-derived CDR1 and CDR2 are LNHDA and SQIVND (reference sequence). Trimming stripped 9 bases from V and 0 bases from J, with 24 bases between. There are 18 residues in the CDR3. In nucleotides, the CDR3 is TGTGCCAGCTCTATAATGGTGGCTTGGGGAGACTCTGGAAACACCATATATTTT. Its translation: CASSIMVAWGDSGNTIYF. Full variable domain (rest looked up from reference TRBV19 and TRBJ1-3): DGGITQSPKYLFRKEGQNVTLSCEQNLNHDAMYWYRQDPGQGLRLIYYSQIVNDFQKGDIAEGYSVSREKKESFPLTVTSAQKNPTAFYLCASSIMVAWGDSGNTIYFGEGSWLTVV.

The CDR3 sequence is CASSLSGFNSGANVLTF. The CDR3 DNA reads TGCGCCAGCAGCCTTAGCGGGTTTAACTCTGGGGCCAACGTCCTGACTTTC. The J gene is TRBJ2-6, the V gene TRBV5-1, with 7 bases aligning to TRBD2. There are 17 residues in the CDR3. V shed 4 bases and J 0 bases; nucleotides not matched to a gene: 7. Germline CDR1 reads SGHRS; CDR2 reads YFSETQ.

The chain carries TRBV27 and TRBJ1-6, with a weak D call TRBD1 (5 bases). Germline assignment: CDR1 MNHEY and CDR2 SMNVEV (reference sequence). V was pared by 2 bases and J by 4 bases, with 15 bases between. This CDR3 is built from 17 residues. The CDR3 DNA follows: TGTGCCAGCAGTTTAGATGGCATGCAGGGTTATAATTCACCCCTCCACTTT. It specifies CASSLDGMQGYNSPLHF.

The rearrangement links TRBV6-6 to TRBJ1-1; TRBD1 aligns across 7 bases. The CDR3 has 17 amino acids. Germline V lookup: CDR1 MNHNY, CDR2 SVGAGI (reference sequence). V gave up 5 bases and J gave up 4 bases; unmatched junction bases: 16. The CDR3 bases are TGTGCCAGCAGTCCGAGGGTAGGGGGCGCCGGGGTCACTGAAGCTTTCTTT. Amino acid sequence: CASSPRVGGAGVTEAFF.

V usage is TRBV7-2 and J usage is TRBJ2-7; 8 bases align to TRBD2. Germline CDR1 is SGHTA and CDR2 is FQGNSA. The CDR3 is 16 residues long. Losses at the gene ends were 1 base for V and 6 bases for J; bases not matched to a gene: 11. The CDR3 nucleotides read TGTGCCAGCAGCTTAGGGCCTATTGCGGGAGGAGGCGAGCAGTACTTC. Protein: CASSLGPIAGGGEQYF.

This chain joins TRBV19 and TRBJ1-4; D gene ambiguous. This CDR3 is 16 amino acids long. V shed 7 bases and J shed 0 bases, with 15 bases lying between them. Germline V gene data show CDR1 as LNHDA and CDR2 as SQIVND (reference sequence). The CDR3 here is CASTEVNWATNEKLFF. The CDR3 DNA is TGTGCCAGTACCGAGGTGAACTGGGCAACTAATGAAAAACTGTTTTTT.